The 22 T cell receptor beta chains in this list originate from one sample, sequenced in a study of T cell clonality in common variable immunodeficiency. Repertoires were generated with immunoSEQ multiplex PCR, while TCRdb's copy carries only in-frame clones and drops some. The sample has around 52,000 clones, none seen only once. Sequencing was performed on peripheral blood mononuclear cells. The receptors stem from a person between 18 and 75 years old in good health.

This clone was counted ten times or more. Read data end 3 residues before the CDR3 end; the end is taken from the germline J gene. This chain connects TRBV12-3 or TRBV12-4 to TRBJ1-1; TRBD1 matches at 7 bases. The junction had 8 bases not matched to a gene; V was cut back by 5 bases and J by 5 bases. The CDR3 contains 14 residues. The chain's CDR3 is CASSLRQGTTEAFF. Incomplete CDR3 DNA: TGTGCCAGCAGTCTCCGACAGGGAACGACTGAA.

This clone was seen at least ten times. The CDR3 end lies 3 residues beyond the end of the read and is filled in from the germline J gene. The chain links TRBV7-3 to TRBJ2-7, with a weak D call TRBD2 (7 bases). V lost 1 base to trimming and J lost 4 bases, with 8 bases between them. The germline CDR1 and CDR2 sequences are SGHTA and FQGTGA. There are 13 residues in the CDR3. CDR3 protein: CASSLKGGYEQYF. The covered CDR3 bases are TGTGCCAGCAGCTTAAAGGGGGGGTACGAG.

This clone has at least ten counts. The CDR3 end falls 3 residues outside the read, so it is completed with the germline J gene. The rearrangement uses TRBV20-1 and TRBJ2-2; 12 nucleotides match TRBD1. V was pared by 5 bases and J by 6 bases, with 13 bases of the junction left unmatched. The CDR3 consists of 17 residues. Germline values: CDR1 DFQATT, CDR2 SNEGSKA (reference sequence). The CDR3 region is CSASLPGQGALAGELFF. Partial CDR3 DNA: TGCAGTGCTTCGTTACCGGGACAGGGGGCGCTTGCCGGGGAG.

This clone was found a few times. The CDR3 end falls 3 residues outside the read, so it is completed with the germline J gene. This rearrangement joins TRBV7-8 to TRBJ2-2; 7 bases line up with TRBD1. V was clipped by 5 bases and J by 1 base; unmatched bases: 7. CDR1 and CDR2 from the germline V gene are SGHVS and FQNEAQ. This CDR3 comprises 16 residues. CDR3 protein: CASSVHRGRNTGELFF. The part of the CDR3 DNA that was read is TGTGCCAGCAGCGTCCACAGGGGAAGGAACACCGGGGAG.

This clone showed up many times. The observed sequence ends 3 residues before the CDR3 terminus, with the missing tail filled in from the germline J gene. This chain connects TRBV10-3 to TRBJ2-5, with D perhaps assigned TRBD1 or TRBD2 (5 bases each). V was clipped by 3 bases and J by 5 bases, with 10 bases between them. The germline CDR1 and CDR2 sequences are ENHRY and SYGVKD. The CDR3 runs 13 residues. CDR3 DNA (partial): TGTGCCATCAGTGAAGAGGGGTTGGAGACC. Protein sequence: CAISEEGLET. The full CDR3 sequence reads CAISEEGLETQYF.

This clone was observed many times. The CDR3 end is not reached by the read, which stops 3 residues before it; the germline J gene fills it in. The gene calls are TRBV18 and TRBJ1-6; D possibly corresponds to TRBD1 (5 bases). With 3 bases removed from V and 10 bases from J, the gap between germline ends came to 16 bases. Germline CDR1 reads KGHSH; CDR2 reads LQKENI. CDR3 length equals 15 residues. The CDR3 protein is CASSPAGGTHSPLHF. Incomplete CDR3 DNA: TGTGCCAGCTCACCGGCGGGGGGGACCCACTCACCC.

In this sample, this clone turned up many times. With the read ending 3 residues before the CDR3 end, the germline J gene is used to fill in that end. The chain recombines TRBV14 with TRBJ1-1, with D hard to call. CDR1 SGHDN and CDR2 FVKESK come from the germline V gene. The CDR3 runs 13 residues. Trimming removed 1 base at V and 1 base at J, with 4 bases between. CDR3 DNA, as far as it was read: TGTGCCAGCAGCCAAGTCAGGAACACTGAA. Protein sequence: CASSQVRNTE. The entire CDR3 protein reads CASSQVRNTEAFF.

This clone was picked up many times. The sequence runs out 3 residues before the end of the CDR3; the remainder is reconstructed from the germline J gene. The genes are TRBV20-1 and TRBJ2-7, with TRBD1 as a possible D gene (6 bases). The V and J ends lost 7 bases and 1 base respectively, with 11 bases between them. The CDR3 spans 12 residues. CDR1 and CDR2 (germline): DFQATT, SNEGSKA (reference sequence). This CDR3 reads CSVSQGSYEQYF. The CDR3 DNA, read in part, is TGCAGTGTCAGCCAGGGGTCCTACGAG.

The table lists this clone with many counts. The CDR3 goes on 3 residues after the read ends, and that part is filled in from the germline J gene. V gene TRBV5-1 combines with J gene TRBJ1-1; D call uncertain. Germline CDR1 reads SGHRS; CDR2 reads YFSETQ. Trimming cost V 1 base and J 0 bases, with 19 bases left between them. This CDR3 comprises 18 residues. CDR3 bases read: TGCGCCAGCAGCTTGCAAATCGCAAGTCCTGCAGTGAACACTGAA. Residues: CASSLQIASPAVNTE. The whole CDR3 is CASSLQIASPAVNTEAFF.

As concerns this clone: The CDR3 goes on 3 residues after the read ends, and that part is filled in from the germline J gene. This rearrangement joins TRBV5-1 to TRBJ2-3; TRBD2 agrees at 14 bases. The CDR3 runs 16 residues. The V gene end was trimmed by 4 bases and the J gene end by 5 bases; junction bases not matched to a gene: 6. Germline V gene lookup returns CDR1 SGHRS and CDR2 YFSETQ. The CDR3 loop reads CASSPGLAGAVDTQYF. The sequenced CDR3 bases are TGCGCCAGCAGCCCGGGACTAGCGGGAGCCGTAGATACG.

This clone has a count of ten or more. Read data end 3 residues before the CDR3 end; the end is taken from the germline J gene. This chain uses TRBV6-4 with TRBJ1-1, with D possibly matching TRBD1 (6 bases). V shed 7 bases and J shed 3 bases, with 15 bases lying between them. Germline assignment: CDR1 MRHNA and CDR2 SNTAGT. The CDR3 is 14 residues long. The chain's CDR3 is CASKGTYLDTEAFF. The CDR3 DNA, read in part, is TGTGCCAGCAAGGGGACATATCTCGACACTGAA.

This clone has ten or more counts. The missing CDR3 end, 3 residues past where the read stops, is filled in from the germline J gene. The V and J genes are TRBV5-1 and TRBJ2-7; D remains ambiguous. V was cut by 5 bases and J by 3 bases, with 15 bases left in between. Germline CDR1 SGHRS, CDR2 YFSETQ. This CDR3 has 14 amino acids. The CDR3 DNA, read in part, is TGCGCCAGCAGTTTATCGGGTCCAGACTACGAG. Its protein is CASSLSGPDYE. The CDR3 reads in full as CASSLSGPDYEQYF.

This clone was observed many times. The CDR3 end falls 3 residues outside the read, so it is completed with the germline J gene. The V call is TRBV5-1, the J call TRBJ2-5, with D perhaps matching TRBD1 (6 bases). The CDR3 is 14 residues long. V lost 5 bases, J lost 5 bases, and 16 bases lay in between. Germline lookup yields CDR1 SGHRS and CDR2 YFSETQ. The DNA read from the CDR3 is TGCGCCAGCAGAAGACAGGCAGAGGCGGAGACC. This codes for CASRRQAEAET. The CDR3 reads in full as CASRRQAEAETQYF.

This clone was counted ten times or more. The read stops 3 residues short of the end of the CDR3; the missing end is completed from the germline J gene. The rearrangement joins TRBV6-1 to TRBJ1-1, with 9 nucleotides matching TRBD1. V shed 1 base and J 1 base; nucleotides not matched to a gene: 4. CDR1 is MNHNS and CDR2 is SASEGT in the germline V gene. The CDR3 is made up of 16 amino acids. Incomplete CDR3 DNA: TGTGCCAGCAGTGAAGGGACAGGGGTCGGGAACACTGAA. Protein product: CASSEGTGVGNTE. The entire CDR3 is CASSEGTGVGNTEAFF.

This clone was seen ten or more times. The CDR3 end falls 3 residues outside the read, so it is completed with the germline J gene. V usage is TRBV5-1 and J usage is TRBJ2-7; 7 bases match TRBD2. V lost 4 bases and J lost 1; bases outside the gene matches: 8. The germline gives CDR1 SGHRS, CDR2 YFSETQ. This CDR3 spans 15 amino acids. The CDR3 DNA, read in part, is TGCGCCAGCAGCCTGGGGGGGGTTGAATCCTACGAG. Its translation: CASSLGGVESYE. The entire CDR3 protein reads CASSLGGVESYEQYF.

This clone was seen many times. Sequencing ends 3 residues short of the CDR3 end; the germline J gene provides the rest. The chain has TRBV10-3 and TRBJ1-5; 7 nucleotides align to TRBD1. CDR1 is ENHRY and CDR2 is SYGVKD in the germline V gene. The CDR3 has 13 amino acids. V lost 2 bases and J lost 7; bases outside the gene matches: 2. This CDR3 is CAISEDRAQPQHF. The sequenced CDR3 bases are TGTGCCATCAGTGAGGACAGGGCCCAGCCC.

Ten or more counts support this clone. The read stops 3 residues short of the end of the CDR3; the missing end is completed from the germline J gene. The chain couples TRBV19 to TRBJ1-2, with D perhaps matching TRBD1 (6 bases). Between the trimmed V and J ends, which lost 4 bases and 2 bases, there was a span of 8 bases. The CDR3 spans 13 residues. CDR1 and CDR2 from the germline V gene are LNHDA and SQIVND (reference sequence). This CDR3 reads CASSRTVNYGYTF. CDR3 DNA, as far as it was read: TGTGCCAGTAGTAGGACAGTCAACTATGGC.

This clone was observed many times. The read terminates 3 residues before the CDR3 end, so the remaining end is supplied by the germline J gene. The genes are TRBV12-3 or TRBV12-4 and TRBJ2-7; 8 positions match TRBD2. The CDR3 is 14 amino acids. The J segment lost 3 bases and the V segment lost 5 bases, leaving 6 bases of the junction unmatched. The part of the CDR3 DNA that was read is TGTGCCAGCAGTACGAGCGGGAGAGGCTACGAG. Protein: CASSTSGRGYE. The whole CDR3 is CASSTSGRGYEQYF.

This clone was seen at least ten times. The sequenced fragment ends 3 residues before the CDR3 boundary, so the rest is inferred from the germline J gene. V usage is TRBV19 and J usage is TRBJ2-2, with 14 bases aligning to TRBD2. The CDR3 length is 17 residues. V was pared by 7 bases and J by 7 bases, with 11 bases of the junction left unmatched. Per germline, CDR1 LNHDA and CDR2 SQIVND (reference sequence). The CDR3 DNA, read in part, is TGTGCCAGTACCTCCTCCGGGACTAGCGGGAGACACGGGGAG. Its protein is CASTSSGTSGRHGE. The full CDR3 reads CASTSSGTSGRHGELFF.

This clone was seen ten or more times. With the read ending 3 residues before the CDR3 end, the germline J gene is used to fill in that end. The chain carries TRBV5-1 and TRBJ2-3; 8 bases are shared with TRBD1. The ends lost 7 bases at V and 2 bases at J; junction bases unmatched: 6. The CDR3 runs 14 residues. The V gene's germline CDR1 is SGHRS and CDR2 YFSETQ. CDR3 DNA (partial): TGCGCCAGCGGAAGGACAGGGAACACAGATACG. This translates into CASGRTGNTDT. The complete CDR3 protein is CASGRTGNTDTQYF.

At least ten counts were recorded for this clone. The read falls 3 residues short of the CDR3 end, and the missing part is taken from the germline J gene. The chain has TRBV12-3 or TRBV12-4 and TRBJ2-7, with TRBD1 identical over 9 bases. This CDR3 is built from 15 residues. Unmatched junction bases numbered 7, after V lost 5 bases and J lost 2 bases. This CDR3 is CASSPAGTGPYEQYF. The sequenced part of the CDR3 DNA is TGTGCCAGCAGTCCCGCCGGGACAGGGCCCTACGAG.

This clone was counted ten times or more. The read halts 3 residues ahead of the CDR3 end, with the missing end drawn from the germline J gene. The gene calls are TRBV4-1 and TRBJ1-2, with TRBD1 matching over 12 bases. The CDR3 is 15 amino acids. V lost 4 bases, J lost 6 bases, and 6 bases stayed unmatched. CDR1 and CDR2 (germline): MGHRA, YSYEKL. CDR3 bases read: TGCGCCAGCAGCCCTCCGGGACAGGGGGCAAATGGC. Translating it yields CASSPPGQGANG. In full, the CDR3 is CASSPPGQGANGYTF.